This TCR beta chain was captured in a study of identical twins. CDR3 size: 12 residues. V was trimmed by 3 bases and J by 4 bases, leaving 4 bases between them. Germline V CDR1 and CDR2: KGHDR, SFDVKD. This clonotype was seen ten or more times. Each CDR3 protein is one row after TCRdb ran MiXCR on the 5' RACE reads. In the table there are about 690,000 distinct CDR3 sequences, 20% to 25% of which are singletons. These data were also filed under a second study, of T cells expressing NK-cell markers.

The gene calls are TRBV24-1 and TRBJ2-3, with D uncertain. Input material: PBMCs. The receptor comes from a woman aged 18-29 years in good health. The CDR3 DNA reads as TGTGCCACCAGTGATGGGGCAGATACGCAGTATTTT. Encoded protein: CATSDGADTQYF.